The rows below give T cell receptor beta chains drawn from one sample of a study of PD-1 blockade in classical Hodgkin lymphoma. The table came from immunoSEQ multiplex PCR; TCRdb's copy has only in-frame clones and leaves some out. The table shows under 35,000 clones, with less than 90% occurring only once. Sample: CD4+ T cells from blood. All receptors derive from a human donor with classical Hodgkin lymphoma. The CDR3 runs from the conserved cysteine through the conserved F or W. The D gene is left open where the match is weak. Some rows mark clone size as missing; the rest say once, few, many or name a class of expanded clone.

J gene | clone size | D gene | V gene | CDR3 DNA | CDR3 protein
TRBJ2-1 | once | TRBD2 | TRBV4-1 | TGCGCCAGCAGCCATCGGGGGGACTACAATGAGCAGTTCTTC | CASSHRGDYNEQFF
TRBJ1-1 | few | NA | TRBV29-1 | TGCAGCGCCCGCTCGACTGAAGCTTTCTTT | CSARSTEAFF
TRBJ1-1 | NA | NA | TRBV5-1 | TGCGCCAGCAGCTTCATACTCGATACTGATCCGCCCATGAACACTGAAGCTTTCTTT | CASSFILDTDPPMNTEAFF
TRBJ1-2 | NA | TRBD1 | TRBV9 | TGTGCCAGCAGCGTAGGGAGGGACAGTAATGGCTACACCTTC | CASSVGRDSNGYTF
TRBJ1-1 | NA | NA | TRBV11-3 | TGTGCCAGCAGCCTAGGGGGGCGGGCGAAAACTGGGAACACTGAAGCTTTCTTT | CASSLGGRAKTGNTEAFF
TRBJ2-6 | NA | NA | TRBV5-4 | TGTGCCAGCAGCCCCGCCCGCTCTGGGGCCAACGTCCTGACTTTC | CASSPARSGANVLTF
TRBJ1-5 | NA | NA | TRBV4-2 | TGTGCCAGCAGCCAAGTCGGCCAGCCCCAGCATTTT | CASSQVGQPQHF
TRBJ1-5 | once | TRBD1 | TRBV19 | TGTGCCAGTAGTCCAGGGACAGGGAGGGGTTTTATCAATCAGCCCCAGCATTTT | CASSPGTGRGFINQPQHF
TRBJ2-1 | NA | NA | TRBV9 | TGTGCCAGCAGCGTAGGATCCCTTAGTTACAATGAGCAGTTCTTC | CASSVGSLSYNEQFF
TRBJ2-3 | NA | TRBD1 | TRBV28 | TGTGCCAGCCCTGCAACCGGGACAGGGGGAATTTTGGATACGCAGTATTTT | CASPATGTGGILDTQYF
TRBJ2-1 | once | TRBD2 | TRBV7-3 | TGTGCCAGCAGCTTAACTGCCAGCGGGAGGGGCAATGAGCAGTTCTTC | CASSLTASGRGNEQFF
TRBJ2-3 | NA | NA | TRBV28 | TGTGCCAGCCACCCTGGGTCAGGGATGACAGATACGCAGTATTTT | CASHPGSGMTDTQYF
TRBJ2-3 | NA | TRBD2 | TRBV29-1 | TGCAGCGTTGGGACTAGCGGGGGGGGCACAGATACGCAGTATTTT | CSVGTSGGGTDTQYF
TRBJ2-1 | NA | NA | TRBV9 | TGTGCCAGCAGCCCCCGCCCCTACAATGAGCAGTTCTTC | CASSPRPYNEQFF
TRBJ1-4 | NA | NA | TRBV2 | TGTGCCAGCACTGCATTTACAACTAATGAAAAACTGTTTTTT | CASTAFTTNEKLFF
TRBJ2-5 | once | NA | TRBV5-6 | TGTGCCAGCAGCTTGCGATTCCAAGAGACCCAGTACTTC | CASSLRFQETQYF
TRBJ1-2 | NA | TRBD1 | TRBV7-8 | TGTGCCAGCAGGCCACAGGGGCCCGCTAACCCCCACGGGGGCTACACCTTC | CASRPQGPANPHGGYTF
TRBJ2-3 | NA | NA | TRBV9 | TGTGCCAGCAGCGTAGGGCGTACAGATACGCAGTATTTT | CASSVGRTDTQYF
TRBJ2-7 | NA | TRBD2 | TRBV6-6 | TGTGCCAGCAGTCCCGGCAGCGGGGCCTACGAGCAGTACTTC | CASSPGSGAYEQYF
TRBJ2-3 | NA | NA | TRBV11-3 | TGTGCCAGCAGCTTAGAAGGGACCTTGGGGACGGATACGCAGTATTTT | CASSLEGTLGTDTQYF
TRBJ2-1 | NA | NA | TRBV6-5 | TGTGCCAGCAGGCGCCTGAGCTCCTACAATGAGCAGTTCTTC | CASRRLSSYNEQFF
TRBJ2-1 | NA | NA | TRBV11-3 | TGTGCCAGCAGCTCAAGGCGGCATGAGCAGTTCTTC | CASSSRRHEQFF
TRBJ1-4 | NA | NA | TRBV28 | TGTGCCAGCAGCCTAGGCAGGCAGGGTGAAGAAAAACTGTTTTTT | CASSLGRQGEEKLFF
TRBJ2-1 | NA | NA | TRBV19 | TGTGCCAGTACCCCAGTTGGCAGGGTGGCTAGGGGCTCCTACAATGAGCAGTTCTTC | CASTPVGRVARGSYNEQFF
TRBJ2-1 | NA | TRBD1 | TRBV7-3 | TGTGCCAGCAGCCCGCCCGGGACAGCCTCCTACAATGAGCAGTTCTTC | CASSPPGTASYNEQFF
TRBJ1-1 | NA | TRBD1 | TRBV19 | TGTGCCAGTAGTGCCTCAGGGGGCTGGGAGGGAGCTTTCTTT | CASSASGGWEGAFF
TRBJ1-2 | few | NA | TRBV19 | TGTGCCAGTAGTATGAGGTCAGGATCCCATGGCTACACCTTC | CASSMRSGSHGYTF
TRBJ1-3 | NA | TRBD1 | TRBV5-4 | TGTGCCAGCAGCTTGGAGAGGGGGCCTGGAAACACCATATATTTT | CASSLERGPGNTIYF
TRBJ1-2 | NA | NA | TRBV28 | TGTGCCAGCGAACAGGAGAACTATGGCTACACCTTC | CASEQENYGYTF
TRBJ1-1 | NA | NA | TRBV6-5 | TGTGCCAGCAGTTACCGCAGGGGCGCAGCTGAAGCTTTCTTT | CASSYRRGAAEAFF
TRBJ1-4 | NA | NA | TRBV5-6 | TGTGCCAGCAGCCGGCAGCAGGGTCGGAATGAAAAACTGTTTTTT | CASSRQQGRNEKLFF
TRBJ2-4 | NA | NA | TRBV14 | TGTGCCAGCAGCCAAGGCCGCAACACTGGCCTAGGCATTCAGTACTTC | CASSQGRNTGLGIQYF
TRBJ2-1 | NA | NA | TRBV7-7 | TGTGCTAGCAGCCCCGTTACTGGGGAACGGCAGTTCTTC | CASSPVTGERQFF
TRBJ2-3 | NA | TRBD2 | TRBV29-1 | TGCAGCGTTGAACCGGGACTAGCGGGAGATACGCAGTATTTT | CSVEPGLAGDTQYF
TRBJ2-7 | NA | NA | TRBV5-6 | TGTGCCAGCAGCTTGAAGGACAGATACGAGCAGTACTTC | CASSLKDRYEQYF
TRBJ1-5 | NA | NA | TRBV2 | TGTGCCAGCACTTTGGACAGAAGCAATCAGCCCCAGCATTTT | CASTLDRSNQPQHF
TRBJ2-5 | NA | TRBD1 | TRBV11-2 | TGTGCCAGCAGCCAGGGACGACAGGGGAACTGGGAGACCCAGTACTTC | CASSQGRQGNWETQYF